These T cell receptor beta chains were read from a single sample in a study of blood T cells in healthy people across ages. MiXCR, applied by TCRdb to the 5' RACE reads, yields one record per CDR3 protein. This sample has some 320,000 distinct CDR3 sequences, with about 25% found just once. The specimen sequenced was blood. All receptors come from a woman between 65 and 79 years old in good health. Each CDR3 is given with its conserved first and last residue. D genes are given only for firm matches. Size is omitted from some rows. Given values are once, few, many or a class for expanded clones.

D gene: -
V gene: TRBV5-1
J gene: TRBJ1-4
clone size: few
CDR3 protein: CASSSRRDGPHEKLFF
CDR3 DNA: TGCGCCAGCAGCTCCCGACGGGACGGCCCGCATGAAAAACTGTTTTTT

D gene: -
V gene: TRBV3-1
J gene: TRBJ2-5
clone size: few
CDR3 protein: CASSQGTGEQYF
CDR3 DNA: TGTGCCAGCAGCCAAGGGACGGGTGAGCAGTACTTC

D gene: -
V gene: TRBV28
J gene: TRBJ1-2
clone size: many
CDR3 protein: CASSPVGGAYGYTF
CDR3 DNA: TGTGCCAGCAGTCCCGTAGGCGGGGCTTATGGCTACACCTTC

D gene: -
V gene: TRBV20-1
J gene: TRBJ1-3
clone size: few
CDR3 protein: CSARAGVSGNTIYF
CDR3 DNA: TGCAGTGCCAGGGCCGGAGTTTCTGGAAACACCATATATTTT

D gene: -
V gene: TRBV27
J gene: TRBJ2-3
clone size: few
CDR3 protein: CASRPRGTATDTQYF
CDR3 DNA: TGTGCCAGCAGGCCACGCGGGACAGCCACAGATACGCAGTATTTT

D gene: TRBD2
V gene: TRBV5-1
J gene: TRBJ2-1
clone size: -
CDR3 protein: CASRGGGTSGSNEQFF
CDR3 DNA: TGCGCCAGCAGGGGAGGTGGGACTAGCGGCAGCAATGAGCAGTTCTTC

D gene: TRBD2
V gene: TRBV15
J gene: TRBJ2-2
clone size: -
CDR3 protein: CATKVLAGAATGELFF
CDR3 DNA: TGTGCCACCAAGGTTCTAGCGGGAGCGGCCACCGGGGAGCTGTTTTTT

D gene: -
V gene: TRBV7-9
J gene: TRBJ2-5
clone size: -
CDR3 protein: CASSLVGIEETQYF
CDR3 DNA: TGTGCCAGCAGCTTAGTAGGGATTGAGGAGACCCAGTACTTC

D gene: TRBD1
V gene: TRBV4-1
J gene: TRBJ2-1
clone size: -
CDR3 protein: CASSGNSGTGGPNEQFF
CDR3 DNA: TGCGCCAGCAGCGGGAATAGCGGGACAGGGGGTCCAAATGAGCAGTTCTTC

D gene: -
V gene: TRBV15
J gene: TRBJ2-5
clone size: few
CDR3 protein: CATSRDNRLNNEQSF
CDR3 DNA: TGTGCCACCAGCAGAGATAACAGACTAAACAATGAGCAGTCCTTC

D gene: -
V gene: TRBV3-1
J gene: TRBJ1-2
clone size: few
CDR3 protein: CASSDDKNYGYIF
CDR3 DNA: TGTGCCAGCAGTGACGACAAGAACTATGGCTACATCTTC

D gene: -
V gene: TRBV29-1
J gene: TRBJ2-3
clone size: -
CDR3 protein: CSVEDMNESLGDTQYF
CDR3 DNA: TGCAGCGTTGAAGATATGAATGAGAGCCTCGGGGATACGCAGTATTTT

D gene: TRBD2
V gene: TRBV5-1
J gene: TRBJ2-7
clone size: many
CDR3 protein: CASSSQGLAGREQYF
CDR3 DNA: TGCGCCAGCAGCTCCCAGGGACTAGCGGGAAGAGAGCAGTACTTC

D gene: -
V gene: TRBV20-1
J gene: TRBJ2-7
clone size: -
CDR3 protein: CSARERAHYGQYF
CDR3 DNA: TGCAGTGCTAGAGAGCGAGCCCACTACGGGCAGTACTTC

D gene: TRBD1
V gene: TRBV5-1
J gene: TRBJ1-5
clone size: few
CDR3 protein: CASSLDGQGNQPQHF
CDR3 DNA: TGCGCCAGCAGCTTGGATGGACAGGGCAATCAGCCCCAGCATTTT

D gene: -
V gene: TRBV28
J gene: TRBJ2-3
clone size: few
CDR3 protein: CASSSRGRIGTDTQYF
CDR3 DNA: TGTGCCAGCAGTTCAAGAGGTAGAATCGGCACAGATACGCAGTATTTT

D gene: -
V gene: TRBV28
J gene: TRBJ1-5
clone size: -
CDR3 protein: CASSLAAAINQPQHF
CDR3 DNA: TGTGCCAGCAGTTTGGCAGCGGCGATCAATCAGCCCCAGCATTTT

D gene: TRBD1
V gene: TRBV20-1
J gene: TRBJ2-1
clone size: -
CDR3 protein: CSADRGSGSSYNEQFF
CDR3 DNA: TGCAGTGCTGACAGGGGGAGCGGTAGCTCCTACAATGAGCAGTTCTTC

D gene: TRBD2
V gene: TRBV12-3/TRBV12-4
J gene: TRBJ2-1
clone size: -
CDR3 protein: CASSLRPSGSNEQFF
CDR3 DNA: TGTGCCAGCAGTTTGCGGCCTAGCGGTAGCAATGAGCAGTTCTTC

D gene: -
V gene: TRBV7-9
J gene: TRBJ2-6
clone size: -
CDR3 protein: CASRPGTATSGANVLTF
CDR3 DNA: TGTGCCAGCAGACCCGGGACTGCAACCTCTGGGGCCAACGTCCTGACTTTC

D gene: -
V gene: TRBV10-1
J gene: TRBJ2-7
clone size: -
CDR3 protein: CASSDPGRSYEQYF
CDR3 DNA: TGCGCCAGCAGTGATCCAGGACGCAGCTACGAGCAGTACTTC

D gene: -
V gene: TRBV20-1
J gene: TRBJ2-7
clone size: -
CDR3 protein: CSARDLVLGLTYEQYF
CDR3 DNA: TGCAGTGCTAGAGATTTGGTTTTGGGATTAACCTACGAGCAGTACTTC

D gene: -
V gene: TRBV28
J gene: TRBJ2-1
clone size: few
CDR3 protein: CASSSFQGEQFF
CDR3 DNA: TGTGCCAGCAGTTCCTTTCAGGGTGAGCAGTTCTTC

D gene: TRBD2
V gene: TRBV9
J gene: TRBJ2-1
clone size: few
CDR3 protein: CASSVIGRDNEQFF
CDR3 DNA: TGTGCCAGCAGCGTAATAGGGAGGGACAATGAGCAGTTCTTC

D gene: -
V gene: TRBV28
J gene: TRBJ2-5
clone size: few
CDR3 protein: CASSSSGLGAQETQYF
CDR3 DNA: TGTGCCAGCAGTTCATCAGGGCTGGGGGCCCAAGAGACCCAGTACTTC

D gene: TRBD1
V gene: TRBV28
J gene: TRBJ2-7
clone size: -
CDR3 protein: CASSPTGYHEQYF
CDR3 DNA: TGTGCCAGCAGTCCGACAGGGTACCACGAGCAGTACTTC

D gene: -
V gene: TRBV2
J gene: TRBJ1-1
clone size: once
CDR3 protein: CASKDIGVQGTEAFF
CDR3 DNA: TGTGCCAGCAAGGACATTGGAGTTCAGGGGACTGAAGCTTTCTTT

D gene: TRBD2
V gene: TRBV5-1
J gene: TRBJ2-1
clone size: few
CDR3 protein: CASSLGTSGRSNEQFF
CDR3 DNA: TGCGCCAGCAGCTTAGGGACTAGCGGGAGAAGTAATGAGCAGTTCTTC

D gene: TRBD1
V gene: TRBV20-1
J gene: TRBJ1-5
clone size: few
CDR3 protein: CSAQGGQQPQHF
CDR3 DNA: TGCAGTGCTCAAGGGGGCCAACAGCCCCAGCATTTT

D gene: TRBD2
V gene: TRBV4-3
J gene: TRBJ2-1
clone size: few
CDR3 protein: CASSQDRLGHILAGDYNEQFF
CDR3 DNA: TGCGCCAGCAGCCAAGATCGTTTGGGACACATACTAGCGGGAGACTACAATGAGCAGTTCTTC

D gene: -
V gene: TRBV3-1
J gene: TRBJ1-1
clone size: many
CDR3 protein: CASSRPHTEAFF
CDR3 DNA: TGTGCCAGCAGCCGACCACACACTGAAGCTTTCTTT

D gene: TRBD1
V gene: TRBV20-1
J gene: TRBJ2-5
clone size: -
CDR3 protein: CSARTGERETQYF
CDR3 DNA: TGCAGTGCAAGGACAGGGGAGAGAGAGACCCAGTACTTC

D gene: -
V gene: TRBV28
J gene: TRBJ1-1
clone size: -
CDR3 protein: CASRRLGRRTEAFF
CDR3 DNA: TGTGCCAGCAGGCGTCTGGGAAGGCGCACTGAAGCTTTCTTT

D gene: -
V gene: TRBV3-1
J gene: TRBJ1-4
clone size: -
CDR3 protein: CASSLRTQGEKLFF
CDR3 DNA: TGTGCCAGCAGCCTGAGGACTCAAGGGGAAAAACTGTTTTTT

D gene: -
V gene: TRBV5-1
J gene: TRBJ1-4
clone size: -
CDR3 protein: CASRLNPRATNEKLFF
CDR3 DNA: TGCGCCAGCAGATTGAACCCACGTGCAACTAATGAAAAACTGTTTTTT

D gene: -
V gene: TRBV28
J gene: TRBJ1-2
clone size: few
CDR3 protein: CASSLSTGGYTF
CDR3 DNA: TGTGCCAGCAGTTTATCGACAGGAGGCTACACCTTC

D gene: -
V gene: TRBV5-1
J gene: TRBJ1-1
clone size: -
CDR3 protein: CASSLWGLTNTEAFF
CDR3 DNA: TGCGCCAGCAGCTTGTGGGGCTTGACGAACACTGAAGCTTTCTTT

D gene: TRBD1
V gene: TRBV28
J gene: TRBJ1-3
clone size: -
CDR3 protein: CASSRPRGQENTIYF
CDR3 DNA: TGTGCCAGCAGTCGTCCCAGGGGGCAAGAAAACACCATATATTTT

D gene: -
V gene: TRBV29-1
J gene: TRBJ2-5
clone size: -
CDR3 protein: CSVEVEPSGPETQYF
CDR3 DNA: TGCAGCGTTGAAGTAGAACCATCTGGGCCAGAGACCCAGTACTTC

D gene: -
V gene: TRBV13
J gene: TRBJ1-1
clone size: -
CDR3 protein: CASSRPAEDTEAFF
CDR3 DNA: TGTGCCAGCAGCCGGCCTGCGGAGGACACTGAAGCTTTCTTT

D gene: -
V gene: TRBV5-1
J gene: TRBJ2-5
clone size: few
CDR3 protein: CASSFGSVGQETQYF
CDR3 DNA: TGCGCCAGCAGCTTCGGATCAGTGGGTCAAGAGACCCAGTACTTC

D gene: TRBD2
V gene: TRBV15
J gene: TRBJ2-1
clone size: few
CDR3 protein: CATSRAGGSGYNEQFF
CDR3 DNA: TGTGCCACCAGCAGAGCCGGGGGGAGTGGGTACAATGAGCAGTTCTTC

D gene: TRBD2
V gene: TRBV7-8
J gene: TRBJ2-7
clone size: few
CDR3 protein: CASKPLATGGGEQYF
CDR3 DNA: TGTGCCAGCAAACCCTTGGCGACGGGCGGGGGGGAGCAGTACTTC

D gene: -
V gene: TRBV18
J gene: TRBJ1-1
clone size: -
CDR3 protein: CASSWGDTEAFF
CDR3 DNA: TGTGCCAGCTCATGGGGGGACACTGAAGCTTTCTTT

D gene: -
V gene: TRBV10-2
J gene: TRBJ2-7
clone size: few
CDR3 protein: CASSEPDSYEQYF
CDR3 DNA: TGCGCCAGCAGTGAACCCGACAGCTACGAGCAGTACTTC